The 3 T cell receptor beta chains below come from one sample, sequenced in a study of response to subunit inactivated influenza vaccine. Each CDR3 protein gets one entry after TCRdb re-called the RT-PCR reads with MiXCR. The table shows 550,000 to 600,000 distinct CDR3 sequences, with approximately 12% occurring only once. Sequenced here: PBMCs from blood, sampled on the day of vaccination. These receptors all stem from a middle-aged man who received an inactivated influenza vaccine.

The CDR3 DNA reads as TGTGCCAGCAGCCCCGAAGAGGGACACCCCTACGAGCAGTACTTC. It encodes CASSPEEGHPYEQYF. This chain connects TRBV7-9 to TRBJ2-7; possibly TRBD1 for D (6 bases). Trimming left V 5 bases short and J 2 bases short, with 16 bases between. The CDR3 runs 15 residues. Germline V gene lookup returns CDR1 SEHNR and CDR2 FQNEAQ (reference sequence). Variable domain in full (rest from reference TRBV7-9 and TRBJ2-7): DTGVSQNPRHKITKRGQNVTFRCDPISEHNRLYWYRQTLGQGPEFLTYFQNEAQLEKSRLLSDRFSAERPKGSFSTLEIQRTEQGDSAMYLCASSPEEGHPYEQYFGPGTRLTVT.

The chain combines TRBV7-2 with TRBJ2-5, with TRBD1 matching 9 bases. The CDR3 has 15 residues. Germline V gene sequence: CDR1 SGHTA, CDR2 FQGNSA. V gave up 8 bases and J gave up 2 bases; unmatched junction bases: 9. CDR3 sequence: CASRTPGTGQETQYF. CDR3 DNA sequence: TGTGCCAGCCGCACCCCCGGGACAGGGCAAGAGACCCAGTACTTC.

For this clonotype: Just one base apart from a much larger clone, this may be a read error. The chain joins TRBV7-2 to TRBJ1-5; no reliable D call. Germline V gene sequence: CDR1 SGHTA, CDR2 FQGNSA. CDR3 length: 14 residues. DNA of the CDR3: TGTGCCAGCAGCCCAGCCTGGGCAGGTCAGCCCCAGCTTTTT. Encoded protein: CASSPAWAGQPQLF.